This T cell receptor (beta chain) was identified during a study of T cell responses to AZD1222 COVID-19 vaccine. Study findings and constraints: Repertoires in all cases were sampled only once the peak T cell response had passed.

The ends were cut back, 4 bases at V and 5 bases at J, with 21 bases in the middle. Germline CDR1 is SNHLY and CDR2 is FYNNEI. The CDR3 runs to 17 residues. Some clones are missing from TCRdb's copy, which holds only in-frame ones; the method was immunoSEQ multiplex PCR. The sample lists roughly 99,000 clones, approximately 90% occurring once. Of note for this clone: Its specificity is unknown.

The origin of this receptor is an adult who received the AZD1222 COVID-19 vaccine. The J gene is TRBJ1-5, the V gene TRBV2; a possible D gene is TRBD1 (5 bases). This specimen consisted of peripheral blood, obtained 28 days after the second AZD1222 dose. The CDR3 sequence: CASSGVFVTDADQPQHF. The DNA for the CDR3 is TGTGCCAGCAGTGGGGTATTTGTGACAGACGCTGATCAGCCCCAGCATTTT.